The rows below give T cell receptor beta chains drawn from one sample of a study of cytomegalovirus exposure and HLA in healthy donors. Measured with immunoSEQ multiplex PCR; TCRdb has only the in-frame clones, and not every one. Seen here are roughly 110,000 clones, 79% observed once, and the top ten hold 2.5% to 3%. The specimen sequenced was PBMCs. Receptor source: a woman aged 18-29 years in good health and CMV-seropositive. CDR3s include the opening cysteine and the closing phenylalanine or tryptophan. D genes are given only for firm matches. Clone size, where shown, is once, few, many, or a class for clones that have expanded.

d_gene	len	v_gene	abundance	j_gene	CDR3nt	CDR3aa
TRBD2	15	TRBV2	.	TRBJ2-2	TGTGCCAGCAGTGCGCTAGCGGGAGGCAGGGGGGAGCTGTTTTTT	CASSALAGGRGELFF
TRBD1	14	TRBV19	.	TRBJ1-2	TGTGCCAGTAGGGTGACAGGGACTAACTATGGCTACACCTTC	CASRVTGTNYGYTF
.	14	TRBV5-1	few	TRBJ1-1	TGCGCCAGCAGCTTGATGGGCGCACACACTGAAGCTTTCTTT	CASSLMGAHTEAFF
TRBD2	15	TRBV11-3	.	TRBJ2-2	TGTGCCAGCAGCTCTAGCGGGAGATCGACCGGGGAGCTGTTTTTT	CASSSSGRSTGELFF
.	17	TRBV5-4	.	TRBJ2-3	TGTGCCAGCAGCTTGGACGTAGCCCCGATTGTCACAGATACGCAGTATTTT	CASSLDVAPIVTDTQYF
.	13	TRBV2	.	TRBJ2-2	TGTGCCAGCAGTGTACAGGGCCCCGGGGAGCTGTTTTTT	CASSVQGPGELFF
TRBD1	14	TRBV28	.	TRBJ1-2	TGTGCCAGCAGTCGGACAGGGCTTCACTATGGCTACACCTTC	CASSRTGLHYGYTF
.	16	TRBV7-6	once	TRBJ1-4	TGTGCCAGCAGCTTCCCAGGGCGGCCGGACAATGAAAAACTGTTTTTT	CASSFPGRPDNEKLFF
TRBD1	15	TRBV10-1	.	TRBJ1-2	TGCGCCAGCAGTAACTTGGGACAGGGTATTTATGGCTACACCTTC	CASSNLGQGIYGYTF
TRBD2	17	TRBV5-1	.	TRBJ2-3	TGCGCCAGCAGCTTCCGTAGATCTAGCGGAGACACAGATACGCAGTATTTT	CASSFRRSSGDTDTQYF
TRBD2	16	TRBV5-1	.	TRBJ2-5	TGCGCCAGCAGCTTGTTCAGCGGGAGTCAGGGAGAGACCCAGTACTTC	CASSLFSGSQGETQYF
TRBD1	15	TRBV5-8	.	TRBJ1-4	TGTGCCAGCAGCGAACGGGGACAGACTAATGAAAAACTGTTTTTT	CASSERGQTNEKLFF
TRBD2	16	TRBV7-2	.	TRBJ2-7	TGTGCCAGCAGCTTAGATTCGCGGGGGGGACTTTACGAGCAGTACTTC	CASSLDSRGGLYEQYF
.	15	TRBV5-6	.	TRBJ2-7	TGTGCCAGCAGCGATCGGGGACTGGGTTCCTACGAGCAGTACTTC	CASSDRGLGSYEQYF
TRBD1	15	TRBV7-9	.	TRBJ1-2	TGTGCCAGCAGCTTAGCGGAACAGGGGGCCTTTGGCTACACCTTC	CASSLAEQGAFGYTF
.	11	TRBV28	.	TRBJ1-1	TGTGCCAGCAGACTTCGGGACATAGCTTTCTTT	CASRLRDIAFF
TRBD2	15	TRBV6-5	.	TRBJ2-7	TGTGCCAGCAGTTCAAGACTAGCGCGGTCCTACGAGCAGTACTTC	CASSSRLARSYEQYF
.	14	TRBV2	.	TRBJ2-7	TGTGCCAGCAGCCGACCGACAGTCACCTACGAGCAGTACTTC	CASSRPTVTYEQYF
.	13	TRBV14	few	TRBJ2-5	TGTGCCAGCAGCCAAGATAGGAGAGGGACCCAGTACTTC	CASSQDRRGTQYF
.	16	TRBV28	.	TRBJ1-4	TGTGCCAGCAGTTTACTATTGGACATTCTGGGTGAAAAACTGTTTTTT	CASSLLLDILGEKLFF
.	14	TRBV7-9	once	TRBJ1-2	TGTTCCAGCAGCTTAGGTGTTTGGGGAGATGGCTACACCTTC	CSSSLGVWGDGYTF
.	15	TRBV27	.	TRBJ1-5	TGTGCCAGCAGCCAATCAGGGGAAGGCAATCAGCCCCAGCATTTT	CASSQSGEGNQPQHF
.	16	TRBV25-1	.	TRBJ2-1	TGTGCCAGCAGTGAATTTGGGGCCAGCCTATCCAATGAGCAGTTCTTC	CASSEFGASLSNEQFF
.	13	TRBV4-1	.	TRBJ2-1	TGCGCCAGCAGCCAAGGCGTCGACAATGAGCAGTTCTTC	CASSQGVDNEQFF
TRBD2	16	TRBV4-1	.	TRBJ2-7	TGCGCCAGCAGCCAAGATGCCATAGCGGGAGTCAGGGAGCAGTACTTC	CASSQDAIAGVREQYF
.	15	TRBV12-5	.	TRBJ2-1	TGTGCTAGTGCCCTTCGGGATAGCTCCTACAATGAGCAGTTCTTC	CASALRDSSYNEQFF
.	13	TRBV30	few	TRBJ1-5	TGTGCCTGGAGCCTAAATAGCAATCAGCCCCAGCATTTT	CAWSLNSNQPQHF